The 27 T cell receptor beta chains in this list originate from one sample, sequenced in a study of STAT5B mutations in CD4+ large granular lymphocyte leukemia. Here immunoSEQ multiplex PCR was the method, and the copy in TCRdb shows in-frame clones only, minus some. The sample consists of tens of thousands of clones, just over 75% of them appearing once. Sequenced material: CD4+ T cells from blood buffy coats. The receptor source for this set is a human donor in good health.

The CDR3 sequence: CASSAGTGGRSTGELFF. CDR3 DNA: TGTGCCAGCAGCGCCGGGACAGGGGGACGGTCCACCGGGGAGCTGTTTTTT. This rearrangement joins TRBV7-9 to TRBJ2-2; TRBD1 matches at 11 bases. V trimming: 5 bases; J trimming: 4 bases; junction bases outside the gene matches: 9. The V gene's germline CDR1 is SEHNR and CDR2 FQNEAQ (reference sequence). The length of the CDR3 is 17 residues.

This rearrangement joins TRBV7-7 to TRBJ1-1; no clear D. V gave up 3 bases and J gave up 0 bases, with 5 bases separating them. The CDR3 sequence is 13 residues long. Looked up from germline, CDR1 is SSHAT and CDR2 is FNYEAQ (reference sequence). The DNA of the CDR3 is TGTGCCAGCAGCTTGCGGCTGAACACTGAAGCTTTCTTT. Its protein is CASSLRLNTEAFF.

The CDR3 protein is CASSEYRDTQYF. Written as DNA, the CDR3 is TGTGCCAGCAGTGAATACCGAGATACGCAGTATTTT. V gene TRBV6-1 combines with J gene TRBJ2-3; D call uncertain. Trimming removed 2 bases at V and 5 bases at J, with 5 bases between. The CDR3 sequence is 12 residues long. CDR1 and CDR2 from the germline V gene are MNHNS and SASEGT.

The rearrangement joins TRBV7-9 to TRBJ1-1, with D uncertain. The V gene lost 2 bases and the J gene lost 4 bases, with 5 bases spanning the gap. The germline gives CDR1 SEHNR, CDR2 FQNEAQ (reference sequence). This CDR3 has 12 residues. As DNA, the CDR3 is TGTGCCAGCAGCTTATTATCCACTGAAGCTTTCTTT. Protein: CASSLLSTEAFF.

This sequence joins TRBV7-2 and TRBJ2-6; possibly TRBD1 or TRBD2 for D (6 bases each). Germline V CDR1 and CDR2: SGHTA, FQGNSA. The V end lost 5 bases, the J end lost 0 bases, and 17 bases lay between the germline ends. The length of the CDR3 is 18 residues. CDR3 in amino acids: CASSPPFRGDSGANVLTF. The CDR3 DNA is TGTGCCAGCAGCCCCCCATTTAGGGGGGACTCTGGGGCCAACGTCCTGACTTTC.

The J gene is TRBJ2-2, the V gene TRBV4-3; D not resolved. V shed 1 base and J shed 6 bases, with 15 bases lying between them. CDR3 length: 16 residues. CDR1 is LGHNA and CDR2 is YSLEER in the germline V gene. CDR3 bases: TGCGCCAGCAGCCAAGGCCCGTTGCGGTCTGCCGGGGAGCTGTTTTTT. Its protein is CASSQGPLRSAGELFF.

V usage is TRBV7-2 and J usage is TRBJ2-3; the D call may be TRBD1 or TRBD2 (5 bases each). The CDR3 is 15 amino acids. Per germline, CDR1 SGHTA and CDR2 FQGNSA. Trimming cost V 5 bases and J 3 bases, with 15 bases left between them. Written as DNA, the CDR3 is TGTGCCAGCAGCCCCCCCGGGACGCTTACAGATACGCAGTATTTT. Translated: CASSPPGTLTDTQYF. The full variable domain, in which reference TRBV7-2 and TRBJ2-3 provide the parts outside the CDR3, is GAGVSQSPSNKVTEKGKDVELRCDPISGHTALYWYRQSLGQGLEFLIYFQGNSAPDKSGLPSDRFSAERTGGSVSTLTIQRTQQEDSAVYLCASSPPGTLTDTQYFGPGTRLTVL.

V usage is TRBV7-8 and J usage is TRBJ1-1; D ambiguous. Trimming removed 5 bases from V and 11 bases from J, with 24 bases in between. Germline V CDR1 and CDR2: SGHVS, FQNEAQ. CDR3 length: 15 residues. In DNA form, the CDR3 reads TGTGCCAGCAGCCCCGGACGGAGCGGGGTGCTGTTTGCTTTCTTT. Translating gives CASSPGRSGVLFAFF. Using reference TRBV7-8 and TRBJ1-1 for the parts outside the CDR3, the full variable domain is GAGVSQSPRYKVAKRGQDVALRCDPISGHVSLFWYQQALGQGPEFLTYFQNEAQLDKSGLPSDRFFAERPEGSVSTLKIQRTQQEDSAVYLCASSPGRSGVLFAFFGQGTRLTVV.

This clone was observed once. The CDR3 DNA reads TGTGCCATCAGTAGCGGGGGGGGCTATGAGCAGTTCTTC. Amino acids: CAISSGGGYEQFF. This rearrangement joins TRBV10-3 to TRBJ2-1; 10 bases are a match to TRBD2. Losses at the gene ends were 5 bases for V and 8 bases for J; bases not matched to a gene: 3. Germline CDR1 and CDR2: ENHRY and SYGVKD. CDR3 length: 13 residues.

The V gene is TRBV5-1, the J gene TRBJ2-7; 12 bases are a match to TRBD2. The CDR3 is 18 amino acids. Germline CDR1 reads SGHRS; CDR2 reads YFSETQ. Trimming at V came to 1 base and at J to 0 bases, leaving 8 bases not matched to a gene. The DNA of the CDR3 is TGCGCCAGCAGCTTGTTGTCTAGCGGGGGGGCCAGCTCCTACGAGCAGTACTTC. Its protein product is CASSLLSSGGASSYEQYF.

The chain uses TRBV5-6 and TRBJ1-2; 9 bases agree with TRBD1. Germline values: CDR1 SGHDT, CDR2 YYEEEE. V was pared by 4 bases and J by 3 bases, with 7 bases of the junction left unmatched. The CDR3 is 15 amino acids. CDR3 protein: CASSPRRDRDYGYTF. Here the CDR3 DNA reads TGTGCCAGCAGCCCGCGCCGGGACAGGGACTATGGCTACACCTTC.

The chain has TRBV10-1 and TRBJ2-5; a possible D gene is TRBD1 (6 bases). The V and J ends lost 0 bases and 5 bases respectively, with 16 bases between them. The CDR3 is made up of 16 amino acids. The germline V gene encodes CDR1 WNHNN and CDR2 SYGVQD (reference sequence). The CDR3 sequence is CASSESPRGGVETQYF. The CDR3 region has the DNA TGCGCCAGCAGTGAGTCGCCCAGGGGTGGTGTGGAGACCCAGTACTTC.

The chain employs TRBV7-8 and TRBJ2-2; possible D gene TRBD1, 5 bases. The CDR3 spans 15 residues. Trimming pared 3 bases from V and 3 bases from J, leaving 11 bases between. Per the germline V gene, CDR1 is SGHVS and CDR2 is FQNEAQ. CDR3 DNA sequence: TGTGCCAGCAGCTTGGGGCAGATTTACACCGGGGAGCTGTTTTTT. Its protein is CASSLGQIYTGELFF.

The sample holds a few counts of this clone. The rearrangement links TRBV18 to TRBJ1-5; tentatively, D is TRBD1 (6 bases). V gave up 4 bases and J gave up 7 bases, with 17 bases separating them. Germline V gene data show CDR1 as KGHSH and CDR2 as LQKENI. This CDR3 has 15 amino acids. The CDR3 loop is CASSRDIGVGQPQHF. In DNA form, the CDR3 reads TGTGCCAGCTCACGGGACATCGGCGTGGGACAGCCCCAGCATTTT.

The rearrangement uses TRBV5-1 and TRBJ2-2; 7 nucleotides match TRBD2. The germline gives CDR1 SGHRS, CDR2 YFSETQ. V lost 2 bases, J lost 4 bases, and 11 bases stayed unmatched. The CDR3 is made up of 17 amino acids. CDR3 protein: CASSFSVGGPVTGELFF. CDR3 nucleotide sequence: TGCGCCAGCAGCTTTTCAGTGGGAGGGCCTGTCACCGGGGAGCTGTTTTTT.

This clone occurred once. This chain uses TRBV5-1 with TRBJ2-5, with 10 bases fitting TRBD2. The CDR3 sequence is 16 residues long. The germline V gene has CDR1 SGHRS and CDR2 YFSETQ. Germline trimming cut 0 bases from V and 3 bases from J; bases unmatched to any gene: 5. CDR3 region: CASSLVASGSKETQYF. In DNA, the CDR3 is TGCGCCAGCAGCTTGGTGGCTAGCGGGAGTAAAGAGACCCAGTACTTC.

This rearrangement joins TRBV19 to TRBJ2-1, with D unresolved. CDR1 and CDR2 (germline): LNHDA, SQIVND (reference sequence). CDR3 length: 12 amino acids. V was shortened by 1 base and J by 5 bases, with 3 bases between the two germline ends. The CDR3 is CASSIGNNEQFF. As DNA, the CDR3 is TGTGCCAGTAGTATAGGGAACAATGAGCAGTTCTTC.

V usage is TRBV7-2 and J usage is TRBJ2-1; D remains ambiguous. This CDR3 has 12 amino acids. Germline CDR1 reads SGHTA; CDR2 reads FQGNSA. V lost 5 bases to trimming and J lost 1 base, with 3 bases between them. CDR3 sequence reads: CASSPSYNEQFF. For the CDR3, the DNA is TGTGCCAGCAGCCCGTCCTACAATGAGCAGTTCTTC.

The chain links TRBV19 to TRBJ1-1; 11 bases match TRBD1. J was trimmed by 0 bases and V by 8 bases; bases with no gene match: 8. The CDR3 contains 16 residues. The germline gives CDR1 LNHDA, CDR2 SQIVND (reference sequence). CDR3 nucleotide sequence: TGTGCCAGTTATGGCCGGGACAGGGGGTTGAACACTGAAGCTTTCTTT. Protein product: CASYGRDRGLNTEAFF.

The V gene is TRBV27, the J gene TRBJ2-7, with TRBD1 matching over 8 bases. The V and J ends lost 5 bases and 3 bases, in that order; junction bases with no gene match: 9. CDR1 is MNHEY and CDR2 is SMNVEV in the germline V gene (reference sequence). The CDR3 runs 15 residues. The CDR3 region has the DNA TGTGCCAGCAGTCGAACCTCGGACAGGGACTACGAGCAGTACTTC. Protein product: CASSRTSDRDYEQYF.

This clone appeared a few times. The chain joins TRBV10-1 to TRBJ2-3; 7 bases map to TRBD2. CDR3 length equals 16 residues. The junction had 9 bases not matched to a gene; V was cut back by 6 bases and J by 0 bases. Germline V CDR1 and CDR2: WNHNN, SYGVQD (reference sequence). This chain's CDR3 is CASSDPAGLSTDTQYF. DNA of the CDR3: TGCGCCAGCAGCGACCCAGCGGGGCTAAGCACAGATACGCAGTATTTT.

The chain links TRBV29-1 to TRBJ2-5, with D possibly matching TRBD2 (7 bases). Trimming removed 4 bases from V and 4 bases from J, with 13 bases in between. CDR1 and CDR2 (germline): SQVTM, ANQGSEA. The CDR3 has 13 amino acids. As DNA, the CDR3 is TGCAGCGTTGCACGGGGGGCCGGAGAGACCCAGTACTTC. This translates into CSVARGAGETQYF.

This sequence joins TRBV7-5 and TRBJ2-7; the D call in the table, TRBD2, was not verified against the DNA. TRBV7-5 is a pseudogene segment. The CDR3 sequence is 13 residues long. The CDR3 bases are TGTGTCAGAAGGAGTGCTGTCTCCTACGAGCAGTACTTC. It yields the protein CVRRSAVSYEQYF.

This clone was seen a handful of times. This rearrangement joins TRBV2 to TRBJ1-5; D may be TRBD1 (5 bases). The V end lost 4 bases, the J end lost 5 bases, and 21 bases lay between the germline ends. The germline V gene encodes CDR1 SNHLY and CDR2 FYNNEI. There are 17 residues in the CDR3. CDR3 sequence: CASSAGRRPDGDQPQHF. Here the CDR3 DNA reads TGTGCCAGCAGTGCGGGACGGCGTCCCGACGGGGATCAGCCCCAGCATTTT. Combining the CDR3 with reference TRBV2 and TRBJ1-5 gives the whole variable domain EPEVTQTPSHQVTQMGQEVILRCVPISNHLYFYWYRQILGQKVEFLVSFYNNEISEKSEIFDDQFSVERPDGSNFTLKIRSTKLEDSAMYFCASSAGRRPDGDQPQHFGDGTRLSIL.

This clone is termed medium-sized (0.01 to 0.1%). The chain uses TRBV7-9 and TRBJ1-5, with unresolved D. This CDR3 comprises 13 residues. Germline V lookup: CDR1 SEHNR, CDR2 FQNEAQ (reference sequence). Trimming removed 1 base at V and 7 bases at J, with 8 bases between. CDR3 nucleotide sequence: TGTGCCAGCAGCTTAGACGGGTTGCAGCCCCAGCATTTT. This gives the protein CASSLDGLQPQHF.

CDR3 nucleotide sequence: TGTGCCAGCAGTGAAAGCAACGAGCAGTACTTC. Amino acid sequence: CASSESNEQYF. The V call is TRBV6-5, the J call TRBJ2-7, with D hard to call. The V end was cut by 5 bases, the J end by 5 bases, with 7 bases between. Looked up from germline, CDR1 is MNHEY and CDR2 is SVGAGI. CDR3 length: 11 amino acids.

The rearrangement uses TRBV18 and TRBJ2-7; 10 positions agree with TRBD2. Germline V gives CDR1 KGHSH, CDR2 LQKENI. CDR3 size: 17 residues. V shed 2 bases and J 3 bases; nucleotides not matched to a gene: 10. The CDR3 loop is CASSPITGSSGSYEQYF. In DNA form, the CDR3 reads TGTGCCAGCTCACCAATCACGGGATCTAGCGGGAGCTACGAGCAGTACTTC.